The present T cell receptor (beta chain) was sequenced within a study of T cell responses to AZD1222 COVID-19 vaccine. General study findings and limits: White British ancestry dominated among donors, who included more females, and clonal diversity was possibly underestimated. An increase in Spike-specific TCR breadth and depth was observed after two AZD1222 doses.

Clones were read by immunoSEQ multiplex PCR, and TCRdb kept only the in-frame ones, dropping some. The sample has 130,000 to 150,000 clones, about 91% seen once; the top ten hold 3% to 4%. Notes on this clone: Antigen specificity is unknown. This sample includes further DNA sequences coding for the same CDR3.

Germline values: CDR1 SGHTA, CDR2 FQGNSA. Trimming cost V 4 bases and J 4 bases, with 8 bases left between them. The CDR3 covers 12 residues. The sequencing here drew on peripheral blood, taken on day 0 of MenACWY control vaccination. This chain uses TRBV7-2 with TRBJ2-7; the D is unclear. The TCR originated in an adult in good health. CDR3 bases: TGTGCCAGCAGCTCGTCGGGTTACGAGCAGTACTTC. Its translation is CASSSSGYEQYF.